This TCR beta chain came from a study of T cell changes during pregnancy in multiple sclerosis. This clone was recorded a few times. CDR1 and CDR2 (germline): SGHDT, YYEEEE. The V gene lost 0 bases and the J gene lost 6 bases, with 13 bases spanning the gap. This CDR3 has 14 amino acids. The protocol was immunoSEQ multiplex PCR, while the TCRdb copy is restricted to in-frame clones and leaves out a portion. The sample shows about 45,000 clones, more than 85% of them seen only once. This TCR was sampled from a female donor with multiple sclerosis, enrolled in a pregnancy study. This chain links TRBV5-6 with TRBJ2-7, with D perhaps matching TRBD2 (5 bases). The material sequenced was CD8+ T cells from peripheral blood mononuclear cells, taken in the second trimester of pregnancy. CDR3: CASSLGLGGPEQYF. The CDR3 nucleotides are TGTGCCAGCAGCTTGGGACTCGGCGGGCCCGAGCAGTACTTC.